The present T cell receptor (beta chain) was sequenced within a study of T cell responses to AZD1222 COVID-19 vaccine. Whole-study results and caveats: Reportedly, nearly half the spike-specific TCRs target unmutated variant regions. Spike-specific TCR breadth rose after two AZD1222 doses, and depth rose as well.

TCRdb keeps only in-frame clones here, not all; method: immunoSEQ multiplex PCR. This table has some 83,000 clones, about 84% appearing once. The germline gives CDR1 LGHNA, CDR2 YNFKEQ. V gave up 0 bases and J gave up 5 bases, with 14 bases separating them. The CDR3 has 17 amino acids. On this clone itself: Antigen specificity is unknown.

Sequences were derived from peripheral blood, sampled on day 0 of AZD1222 vaccination. This sequence originates from an adult in good health. The J gene is TRBJ1-6, the V gene TRBV4-2; no definite D call. CDR3 nucleotide sequence: TGTGCCAGCAGCCAAGATAGAGGTACACTAGATAATTCACCCCTCCACTTT. It is translated as CASSQDRGTLDNSPLHF.